Presented here are 11 T cell receptor beta chains from one specimen sequenced in a study of blood T cell repertoires in COVID-19. Method: immunoSEQ multiplex PCR; TCRdb's copy keeps in-frame clones and lacks some. The sample carries just over 60,000 clones, around 79% recorded once. Sequencing was carried out using peripheral blood. These receptors came from a man aged 60-69 years with acute or convalescent COVID-19.

The chain uses TRBV18 and TRBJ2-6; D not resolved. The ends were cut back, 3 bases at V and 0 bases at J, with 6 bases in the middle. The CDR3 has 15 residues. The germline V gene encodes CDR1 KGHSH and CDR2 LQKENI. The CDR3 spells CASSPSGSGANVLTF. The CDR3, as DNA: TGTGCCAGCTCACCGTCCGGCTCTGGGGCCAACGTCCTGACTTTC.

This clone was detected only a few times. The genes are TRBV19 and TRBJ2-2; 10 nucleotides match TRBD1. V shed 5 bases and J 10 bases; nucleotides not matched to a gene: 7. CDR1 is LNHDA, CDR2 SQIVND, per germline (reference sequence). The CDR3 consists of 14 residues. CDR3 DNA: TGTGCCAGTAGTTACGGGACAGGGGTTTTGGAGCTGTTTTTT. Protein sequence: CASSYGTGVLELFF.

V is TRBV15 and J is TRBJ2-7; 9 nucleotides line up with TRBD1. The CDR3 is made up of 14 amino acids. J lost 6 bases, V lost 2 bases, and 5 bases had no gene match. CDR1 LNHNV and CDR2 YYDKDF come from the germline V gene (reference sequence). The CDR3 nucleotides read TGTGCCACCAGCAGACCGGGACAGGGTGGCGAGCAGTACTTC. Its translation: CATSRPGQGGEQYF.

This clone was observed a few times. The gene calls are TRBV13 and TRBJ2-7; 13 bases match TRBD2. The CDR3 runs to 18 residues. Germline V gene lookup returns CDR1 PRHDT and CDR2 FYEKMQ (reference sequence). V was pared by 3 bases and J by 0 bases, with 8 bases of the junction left unmatched. The CDR3 is CASSLTGLAGTISYEQYF. The CDR3 nucleotides are TGTGCCAGCAGCTTGACGGGACTAGCGGGGACCATCTCCTACGAGCAGTACTTC. Looking up the rest from reference TRBV13 and TRBJ2-7 gives the full variable domain: AAGVIQSPRHLIKEKRETATLKCYPIPRHDTVYWYQQGPGQDPQFLISFYEKMQSDKGSIPDRFSAQQFSDYHSELNMSSLELGDSALYFCASSLTGLAGTISYEQYFGPGTRLTVT.

This clone was seen just once. The J gene is TRBJ2-7, the V gene TRBV5-1; 10 bases fit TRBD2. Germline CDR1 SGHRS, CDR2 YFSETQ. The CDR3 runs to 14 residues. J was trimmed by 2 bases and V by 6 bases; bases with no gene match: 5. CDR3 nucleotides: TGCGCCAGCACCCGGACTAGCGGCGCCTACGAGCAGTACTTC. Protein: CASTRTSGAYEQYF.

This clone was seen more than once but under ten times. This chain joins TRBV19 and TRBJ2-1; 8 bases map to TRBD1. This CDR3 is built from 16 residues. V gave up 4 bases and J gave up 5 bases; unmatched junction bases: 10. The germline V gene encodes CDR1 LNHDA and CDR2 SQIVND (reference sequence). The CDR3 nucleotides read TGTGCCAGTAGTACCGCCTTGGGACAGGATAACAATGAGCAGTTCTTC. Translation: CASSTALGQDNNEQFF. Using reference TRBV19 and TRBJ2-1 for the parts outside the CDR3, the full variable domain is DGGITQSPKYLFRKEGQNVTLSCEQNLNHDAMYWYRQDPGQGLRLIYYSQIVNDFQKGDIAEGYSVSREKKESFPLTVTSAQKNPTAFYLCASSTALGQDNNEQFFGPGTRLTVL.

This chain uses TRBV19 with TRBJ2-7, with 7 bases identical to TRBD2. This CDR3 has 12 amino acids. CDR1 and CDR2 (germline): LNHDA, SQIVND (reference sequence). The trim removed 6 bases at V and 5 bases at J, leaving 4 bases unmatched. The CDR3 DNA is TGTGCCAGTAGCACGGGAGGAAACGAGCAGTACTTC. It encodes CASSTGGNEQYF.

The chain couples TRBV7-2 to TRBJ2-5; the D gene is possibly TRBD1 (6 bases). V lost 5 bases to trimming and J lost 5 bases, with 21 bases between them. Per germline, CDR1 SGHTA and CDR2 FQGNSA. The CDR3 runs 16 residues. The chain's CDR3 is CASSPGLNRAKETQYF. The CDR3 DNA is TGTGCCAGCAGCCCCGGTTTGAACAGGGCGAAGGAGACCCAGTACTTC.

The chain employs TRBV2 and TRBJ1-1; TRBD1 aligns across 8 bases. Per germline, CDR1 SNHLY and CDR2 FYNNEI. With 6 bases clipped from V and 1 base from J, the junction kept 4 bases outside the gene matches. The CDR3 is 14 amino acids. The CDR3 bases are TGTGCCAGCAGCAGACAGGGGAAGAACACTGAAGCTTTCTTT. Its translation: CASSRQGKNTEAFF.

This clone came up once. The chain joins TRBV25-1 to TRBJ1-2; D unclear. Trimming took off 6 bases at V and 0 bases at J, with 11 bases between the two ends. Germline V gene data show CDR1 as MGHDK and CDR2 as SYGVNS. This CDR3 region has 14 residues. Here the CDR3 reads CASRPPGSNYGYTF. The DNA of the CDR3 is TGTGCCAGCAGACCCCCCGGGTCTAACTATGGCTACACCTTC.

The J gene is TRBJ2-5, the V gene TRBV28; weak D call: TRBD1 (6 bases). The CDR3 covers 14 residues. Trimming cost V 6 bases and J 1 base, with 12 bases left between them. Looked up from germline, CDR1 is MDHEN and CDR2 is SYDVKM. CDR3 DNA sequence: TGTGCCAGCAGCCTGGGACAAAGCCAAGAGACCCAGTACTTC. Residues: CASSLGQSQETQYF.